The clone carrying this TCR beta chain was detected only a few times. Its antigen is currently unknown. The sample is drawn from a study of T cells after yellow fever vaccination. General study results and limits: The booster response re-showed most primary clones: 96% CD4, roughly 91% CD8. It was a small share of clonotypes that appeared in both CD4 and CD8 compartments. Abundant clonotypes from the bulk population could have been carried over as contaminants into FACS-sorted repertoires.

Losses at the gene ends were 5 bases for V and 15 bases for J; bases not matched to a gene: 16. CDR3 size: 15 residues. The V gene's germline CDR1 is MNHEY and CDR2 SVGEGT. 5'RACE template switching added a universal primer site and UMIs to TCR cDNA. One entry per CDR3 protein, called by TCRdb with MiXCR from the 5' RACE reads. The sample carries under 400,000 distinct CDR3 sequences, approximately 12% recorded once. This TCR was recovered from a man in his late teens or twenties who received the YFV17D yellow fever vaccine. V is TRBV6-2 or TRBV6-3 and J is TRBJ2-1; 10 nucleotides line up with TRBD2. Sequencing used CD4+ T cells sorted from PBMCs, obtained 15 days after the yellow fever booster vaccination. The CDR3 is CASSDPTSGSVKPFF. In DNA, the CDR3 is TGTGCCAGCAGTGACCCGACTAGCGGGTCGGTTAAGCCGTTCTTC.